The 14 T cell receptor beta chains listed next were all sequenced from one sample in a study of response to subunit inactivated influenza vaccine. TCRdb passed the RT-PCR reads through MiXCR, listing each CDR3 protein once. The sample shows 300,000 to 350,000 distinct CDR3 sequences, roughly 20% of them seen only once. Material: PBMCs from blood, obtained 21 months after vaccination. The receptors here all came from a man aged 50 to 75 who received an inactivated influenza vaccine.

The V and J genes are TRBV29-1 and TRBJ2-2; D is unresolved. The CDR3 extends over 15 amino acids. Germline loops: CDR1 SQVTM, CDR2 ANQGSEA. V gave up 7 bases and J gave up 3 bases, with 18 bases separating them. The CDR3 spells CSAAPVTSHTGELFF. As DNA, the CDR3 is TGCAGCGCCGCACCCGTGACATCACACACCGGGGAGCTGTTTTTT.

This clonotype was detected ten times or more. The J gene is TRBJ1-1, the V gene TRBV18; a possible D gene is TRBD1 (6 bases). The CDR3 has 11 residues. CDR1 KGHSH and CDR2 LQKENI come from the germline V gene. V was clipped by 6 bases and J by 5 bases, with 7 bases between them. The CDR3 sequence: CASSGQTEAFF. The CDR3 region has the DNA TGTGCCAGCTCCGGACAGACTGAAGCTTTCTTT.

This clonotype was found a few times. V usage is TRBV7-2 and J usage is TRBJ2-3; D is possibly TRBD1 (6 bases). The length of the CDR3 is 15 residues. The germline V gene encodes CDR1 SGHTA and CDR2 FQGNSA. Between the trimmed V and J ends, which lost 5 bases and 5 bases, there was a span of 17 bases. CDR3 in amino acids: CASSRSPGVGDTQYF. CDR3 nucleotide sequence: TGTGCCAGCAGCCGGTCCCCAGGGGTTGGAGATACGCAGTATTTT.

This clonotype was seen a handful of times. The chain recombines TRBV20-1 with TRBJ1-5; D uncertain. Germline-derived CDR1 and CDR2 are DFQATT and SNEGSKA (reference sequence). V lost 2 bases and J 3 bases, leaving 8 bases between the germline ends. The CDR3 has 13 residues. This CDR3 is CSARRQANQPQHF. In DNA form, the CDR3 reads TGCAGTGCTAGACGGCAGGCCAATCAGCCCCAGCATTTT.

V and J are TRBV3-1 and TRBJ2-2; D remains unclear. This CDR3 contains 15 residues. V dropped 0 bases and J dropped 5 bases, with 10 bases sitting between them. Germline V CDR1 and CDR2: LGHDT, YNNKEL (reference sequence). DNA for the CDR3: TGTGCCAGCAGCCAAGACTCAAGAATTACCGGGGAGCTGTTTTTT. Encoded protein: CASSQDSRITGELFF.

The chain employs TRBV7-8 and TRBJ2-1, with TRBD2 as a possible D gene (6 bases). Trimming cost V 1 base and J 8 bases, with 15 bases left between them. This CDR3 is 15 amino acids long. Germline V lookup: CDR1 SGHVS, CDR2 FQNEAQ. The CDR3 DNA reads TGTGCCAGCAGCTTAGACGCGGGAAGGAGGGATGAGCAGTTCTTC. Translating gives CASSLDAGRRDEQFF.

This clonotype was observed a single time. V usage is TRBV29-1 and J usage is TRBJ2-7; D remains ambiguous. This CDR3 is 12 amino acids long. Germline values: CDR1 SQVTM, CDR2 ANQGSEA. The germline V and J ends were trimmed by 0 bases and 7 bases, with 10 bases remaining between them. The chain's CDR3 is CSVEDPLREQYF. The CDR3 DNA reads as TGCAGCGTTGAAGACCCTTTGAGGGAGCAGTACTTC.

The V gene is TRBV4-3, the J gene TRBJ2-7, with 9 bases matching TRBD1. V shed 1 base and J 3 bases; nucleotides not matched to a gene: 4. The CDR3 sequence is 15 residues long. Germline CDR1 is LGHNA and CDR2 is YSLEER. DNA for the CDR3: TGCGCCAGCAGCCAAGGGACAGGGGTTCACTACGAGCAGTACTTC. Translated, it gives CASSQGTGVHYEQYF.

This clonotype was counted ten times or more. This chain links TRBV12-5 with TRBJ1-2, with D possibly being TRBD1 (6 bases). Trimming stripped 4 bases from V and 7 bases from J, with 16 bases between. The germline V gene has CDR1 LGHNT and CDR2 FRNRAP. This CDR3 is built from 14 residues. This CDR3 is CASGSQSTGTGYTF. CDR3 bases: TGTGCTAGTGGTTCGCAGTCCACAGGGACTGGCTACACCTTC.

The chain recombines TRBV20-1 with TRBJ2-5; 10 nucleotides align to TRBD2. The CDR3 runs 14 residues. The germline CDR1 and CDR2 sequences are DFQATT and SNEGSKA (reference sequence). Trimming cost V 4 bases and J 7 bases; bases outside gene matches: 9. The CDR3 DNA sequence: TGCAGTGCTACCTACGGACTAGCGGTCGGGACCCAGTACTTC. Translated: CSATYGLAVGTQYF.

In its sample, this clonotype was seen a few times. This rearrangement joins TRBV19 to TRBJ1-5; D might be TRBD1 (6 bases). V lost 7 bases to trimming and J lost 1 base, with 14 bases between them. Germline V lookup: CDR1 LNHDA, CDR2 SQIVND (reference sequence). CDR3 size: 15 residues. CDR3 nucleotides: TGTGCCAGTACCCCACAGGGTGAGAGCAATCAGCCCCAGCATTTT. Translating gives CASTPQGESNQPQHF.

A few counts support this clonotype. J is TRBJ2-7 and V is TRBV20-1; tentatively, D is TRBD1 (7 bases). Germline V gene sequence: CDR1 DFQATT, CDR2 SNEGSKA (reference sequence). Trimming pared 2 bases from V and 6 bases from J, leaving 17 bases between. The CDR3 contains 14 residues. The DNA for the CDR3 is TGCAGTGCTAGATGGGTGTCAGGGGGGTTCGAGCAGTACTTC. It translates to CSARWVSGGFEQYF.

The chain is built from TRBV5-5 and TRBJ2-7; TRBD2 agrees at 8 bases. V dropped 4 bases and J dropped 2; count of bases not matched to a gene: 14. Germline V lookup: CDR1 SGHKS, CDR2 YYEKEE (reference sequence). The CDR3 sequence is 17 residues long. The CDR3 nucleotides are TGTGCCAGCAGCCCTAACTACTCTAGCGGGCGAGCCTACGAGCAGTACTTC. Amino acid sequence: CASSPNYSSGRAYEQYF. The full variable domain, its missing parts supplied by reference TRBV5-5 and TRBJ2-7, is DAGVTQSPTHLIKTRGQQVTLRCSPISGHKSVSWYQQVLGQGPQFIFQYYEKEERGRGNFPDRFSARQFPNYSSELNVNALLLGDSALYLCASSPNYSSGRAYEQYFGPGTRLTVT.

The chain joins TRBV27 to TRBJ1-2; weak D call: TRBD1 (5 bases). Germline values: CDR1 MNHEY, CDR2 SMNVEV (reference sequence). CDR3 length: 14 amino acids. Deletions cut 2 bases from V and 6 bases from J, with 13 bases between. This CDR3 reads CASSLRAGTDGYTF. CDR3 nucleotide sequence: TGTGCCAGCAGTTTAAGGGCCGGGACGGATGGCTACACCTTC.